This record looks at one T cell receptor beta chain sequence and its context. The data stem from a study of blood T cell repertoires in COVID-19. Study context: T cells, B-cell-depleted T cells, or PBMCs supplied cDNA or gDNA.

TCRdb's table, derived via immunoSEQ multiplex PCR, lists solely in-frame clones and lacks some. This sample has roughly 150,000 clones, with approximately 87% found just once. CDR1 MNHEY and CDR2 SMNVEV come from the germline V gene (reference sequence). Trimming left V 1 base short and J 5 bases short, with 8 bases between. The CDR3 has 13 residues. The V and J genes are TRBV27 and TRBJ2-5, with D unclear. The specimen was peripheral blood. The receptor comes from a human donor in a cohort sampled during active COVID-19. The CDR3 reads CASSLFRYETQYF. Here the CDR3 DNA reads TGTGCCAGCAGTTTATTTAGATACGAGACCCAGTACTTC.